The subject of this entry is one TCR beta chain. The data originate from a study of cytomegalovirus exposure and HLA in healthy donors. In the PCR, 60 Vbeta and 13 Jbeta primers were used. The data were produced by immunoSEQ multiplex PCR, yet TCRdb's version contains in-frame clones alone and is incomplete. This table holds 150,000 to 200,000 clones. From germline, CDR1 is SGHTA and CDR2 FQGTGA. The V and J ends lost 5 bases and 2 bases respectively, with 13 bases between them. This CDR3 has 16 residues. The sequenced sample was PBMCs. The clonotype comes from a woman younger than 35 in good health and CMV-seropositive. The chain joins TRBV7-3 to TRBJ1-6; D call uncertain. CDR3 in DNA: TGTGCCAGCAGCCCCGAACCGGAGACCTATAATTCACCCCTCCACTTT. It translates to CASSPEPETYNSPLHF.